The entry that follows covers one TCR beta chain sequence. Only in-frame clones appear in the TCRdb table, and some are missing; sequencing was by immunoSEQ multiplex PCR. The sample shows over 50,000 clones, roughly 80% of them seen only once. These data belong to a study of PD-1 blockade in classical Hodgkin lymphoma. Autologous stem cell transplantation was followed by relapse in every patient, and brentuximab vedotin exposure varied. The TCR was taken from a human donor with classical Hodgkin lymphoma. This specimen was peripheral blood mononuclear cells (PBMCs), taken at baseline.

CDR3 protein: CSVEKRGHQETQYF. DNA for the CDR3: TGCAGCGTTGAGAAGAGGGGCCACCAAGAGACCCAGTACTTC. The chain uses TRBV29-1 and TRBJ2-5; perhaps D is TRBD1 or TRBD2 (5 bases each). Germline CDR1 and CDR2: SQVTM and ANQGSEA. The V end lost 3 bases, the J end lost 0 bases, and 11 bases lay between the germline ends. CDR3 length: 14 residues.